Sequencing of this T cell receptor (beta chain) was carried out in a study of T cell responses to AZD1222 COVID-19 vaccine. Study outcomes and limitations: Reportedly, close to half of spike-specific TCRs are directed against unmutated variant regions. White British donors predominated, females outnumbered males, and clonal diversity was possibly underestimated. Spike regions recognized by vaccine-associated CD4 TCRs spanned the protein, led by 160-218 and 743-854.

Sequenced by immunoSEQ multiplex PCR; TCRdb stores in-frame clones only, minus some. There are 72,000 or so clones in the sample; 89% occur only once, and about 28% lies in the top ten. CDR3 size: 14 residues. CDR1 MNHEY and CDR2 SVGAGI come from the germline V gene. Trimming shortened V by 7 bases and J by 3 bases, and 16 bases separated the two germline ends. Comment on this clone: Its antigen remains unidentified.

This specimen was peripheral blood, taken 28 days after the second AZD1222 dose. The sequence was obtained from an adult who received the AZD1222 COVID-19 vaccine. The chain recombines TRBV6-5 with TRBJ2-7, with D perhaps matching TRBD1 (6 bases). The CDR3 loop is CASKPTGQLYEQYF. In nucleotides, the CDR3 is TGTGCCAGCAAACCGACGGGACAACTCTACGAGCAGTACTTC.